The 9 T cell receptor beta chains below were found in one sample sequenced in a study of shared clonotypes between healthy human individuals. CD45RO-negative cells were positively selected for CCR7, leaving out terminally differentiated effector memory CD45RA+ cells. Profiled with immunoSEQ multiplex PCR; TCRdb holds only in-frame clones, not every one. The sample contains about 2.1 million clones, about 93% of which appear only once. The specimen was naive CD8+ T cells from PBMCs. These receptors all come from a man between 18 and 29 years old in good health. Some clones in this sample may be carry-over from other donors' samples.

CDR3 coding DNA: TGTGCCAGCAGCCCCGGTGGCGGGAAGCCAGATACGCAGTATTTT. Translating gives CASSPGGGKPDTQYF. The chain recombines TRBV7-9 with TRBJ2-3, with a weak D call TRBD2 (6 bases). There are 15 residues in the CDR3. From germline, CDR1 is SEHNR and CDR2 FQNEAQ (reference sequence). Trimming took off 5 bases at V and 4 bases at J, with 16 bases between the two ends.

This chain connects TRBV27 to TRBJ2-1, with D tentatively TRBD2 (6 bases). CDR3 size: 15 residues. The germline CDR1 and CDR2 sequences are MNHEY and SMNVEV (reference sequence). Trimming pared 6 bases from V and 8 bases from J, leaving 20 bases between. The CDR3 nucleotides read TGTGCCAGCAGCGTCCGACTAGAGGGTATGGATGAGCAGTTCTTC. Translation gives CASSVRLEGMDEQFF.

On this clone: The germline gene is not matched at one end of the junction; a read error may be the cause. This CDR3 is CASSPLGTGFGNTMYF. Written as DNA, the CDR3 is TGTGCCAGCAGCCCCCTGGGGACAGGGTTCGGAAACACCATGTATTTT. The V gene is TRBV7-6, the J gene TRBJ1-3, with 9 bases fitting TRBD1. Per the germline V gene, CDR1 is SGHVS and CDR2 is FNYEAQ. The CDR3 is made up of 16 amino acids.

V is TRBV15 and J is TRBJ2-3; perhaps TRBD2 as D (5 bases). Germline CDR1 is LNHNV and CDR2 is YYDKDF (reference sequence). The CDR3 spans 15 residues. Trimming removed 3 bases at V and 3 bases at J, with 13 bases between. CDR3 DNA sequence: TGTGCCACCAGCAGCCGAGGGCCGGGGACAGATACGCAGTATTTT. Protein sequence: CATSSRGPGTDTQYF.

This clone showed up just once. J is TRBJ2-7 and V is TRBV11-2, with 9 bases fitting TRBD1. The germline V gene has CDR1 SGHAT and CDR2 FQNNGV. This CDR3 has 14 amino acids. J gave up 6 bases and V 4 bases, and 7 bases lay outside the gene matches. In DNA, the CDR3 is TGTGCCAGCAGCTCCCGGGACAGGGAGGGCGAGCAGTACTTC. As protein: CASSSRDREGEQYF.

For the CDR3, the DNA is TGTGCCAGCAGCTTTCTTGTAGCGGGAGTTAGGAATGAGCAGTTCTTC. It yields the protein CASSFLVAGVRNEQFF. This chain joins TRBV7-2 and TRBJ2-1; TRBD2 aligns across 9 bases. The CDR3 consists of 16 residues. The V gene end was trimmed by 3 bases and the J gene end by 7 bases; junction bases not matched to a gene: 10. Germline-derived CDR1 and CDR2 are SGHTA and FQGNSA.

This clone has only one observation. The CDR3 sequence: CASSLSLTSGPLHEQYF. The CDR3 region has the DNA TGTGCCAGCAGCTTATCCCTAACTAGCGGGCCACTCCACGAGCAGTACTTC. This rearrangement joins TRBV11-2 to TRBJ2-7, with 9 positions matching TRBD2. This CDR3 region has 17 residues. The germline gives CDR1 SGHAT, CDR2 FQNNGV. V lost 2 bases, J lost 5 bases, and 13 bases stayed unmatched.

The chain recombines TRBV18 with TRBJ2-3; D is possibly TRBD1 (6 bases). In germline, CDR1 is KGHSH, CDR2 LQKENI. Between the trimmed V and J ends, which lost 5 bases and 6 bases, there was a span of 12 bases. The length of the CDR3 is 13 residues. In DNA, the CDR3 is TGTGCCAGCTCAACCGGGACAAGGGATACGCAGTATTTT. Its translation: CASSTGTRDTQYF.

The gene calls are TRBV4-1 and TRBJ1-6; D remains unclear. Germline values: CDR1 MGHRA, CDR2 YSYEKL. The CDR3 runs to 14 residues. Between the trimmed V and J ends, which lost 5 bases and 2 bases, there was a span of 7 bases. In DNA, the CDR3 is TGCGCCAGCAGCGCGAGAGCCTATAATTCACCCCTCCACTTT. Translating it yields CASSARAYNSPLHF.